The TCR beta chain described here comes from a study of blood T cell dynamics during melanoma immunotherapy. Whole-study findings and limits: Unlike progressors, later disease-control patients had W3 repertoires gaining clonality or diversity.

About this clone itself: Antigen: not known.

Assay: immunoSEQ multiplex PCR; the TCRdb copy retains only in-frame clones and omits some. The sample carries about 7,300 clones, approximately 80% recorded once. Time point indicated: week 3, after first cycle of checkpoint inhibitor. At 12 weeks after first infusion, RECIST 1.1 defined response for most patients. Patients with prior systemic cancer treatment, concomitant immunosuppressants, or other active malignancies were excluded. V lost 1 base, J lost 5 bases, and 20 bases lay in between. The germline V gene encodes CDR1 SGHDN and CDR2 FVKESK. CDR3 size: 17 residues. The sequence derives from a human donor with melanoma. The J gene is TRBJ1-1, the V gene TRBV14, with a tentative D call TRBD1 (5 bases). The sample in question was blood, obtained from a patient treated with checkpoint blockade. The CDR3, as DNA: TGTGCCAGCAGCCAAGTTACCCTAACCTGGGCAGGGACTGAAGCTTTCTTT. Translation: CASSQVTLTWAGTEAFF.